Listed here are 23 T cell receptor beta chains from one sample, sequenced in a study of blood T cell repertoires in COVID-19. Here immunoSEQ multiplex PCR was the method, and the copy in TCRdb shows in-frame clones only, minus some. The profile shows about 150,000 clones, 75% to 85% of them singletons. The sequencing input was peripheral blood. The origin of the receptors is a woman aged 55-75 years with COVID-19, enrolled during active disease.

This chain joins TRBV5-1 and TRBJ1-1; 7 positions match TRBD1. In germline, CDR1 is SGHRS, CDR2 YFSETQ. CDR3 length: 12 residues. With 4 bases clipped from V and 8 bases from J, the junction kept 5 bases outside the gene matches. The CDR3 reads CASSLGQEEAFF. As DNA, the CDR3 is TGCGCCAGCAGCCTCGGACAGGAAGAAGCTTTCTTT.

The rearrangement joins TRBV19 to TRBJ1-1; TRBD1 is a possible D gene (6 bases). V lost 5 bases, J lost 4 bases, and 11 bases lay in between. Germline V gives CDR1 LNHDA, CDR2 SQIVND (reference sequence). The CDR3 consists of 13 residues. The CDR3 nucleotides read TGTGCCAGTAGTCCCCGACAGGCCACTGAAGCTTTCTTT. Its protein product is CASSPRQATEAFF.

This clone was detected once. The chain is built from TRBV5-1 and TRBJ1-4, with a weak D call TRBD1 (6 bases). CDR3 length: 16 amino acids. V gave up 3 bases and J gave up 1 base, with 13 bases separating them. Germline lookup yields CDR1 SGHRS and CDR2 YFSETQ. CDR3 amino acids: CASSYGGAVTNEKLFF. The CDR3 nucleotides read TGCGCCAGCAGCTACGGGGGGGCCGTAACTAATGAAAAACTGTTTTTT.

CDR3 loop: CASRKQGIDNEQFF. Written as DNA, the CDR3 is TGTGCCAGTAGGAAACAGGGAATTGACAATGAGCAGTTCTTC. The rearrangement joins TRBV19 to TRBJ2-1; D possibly corresponds to TRBD1 (6 bases). CDR3 length: 14 amino acids. Germline CDR1 and CDR2: LNHDA and SQIVND (reference sequence). Trimming removed 6 bases from V and 5 bases from J, with 14 bases in between.

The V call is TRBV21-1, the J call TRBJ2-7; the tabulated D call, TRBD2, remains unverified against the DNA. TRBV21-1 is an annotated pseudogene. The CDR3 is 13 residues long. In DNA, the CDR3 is TGTGCCAGCAGAGCTAGCGGGAATTACGAGCAGTACTTC. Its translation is CASRASGNYEQYF.

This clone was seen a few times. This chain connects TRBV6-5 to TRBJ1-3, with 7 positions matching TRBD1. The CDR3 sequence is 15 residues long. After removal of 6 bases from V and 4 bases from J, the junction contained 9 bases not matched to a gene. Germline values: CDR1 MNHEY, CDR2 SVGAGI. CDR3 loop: CASSQTGISGNTIYF. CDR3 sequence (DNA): TGTGCCAGCAGCCAGACAGGGATTTCAGGAAACACCATATATTTT.

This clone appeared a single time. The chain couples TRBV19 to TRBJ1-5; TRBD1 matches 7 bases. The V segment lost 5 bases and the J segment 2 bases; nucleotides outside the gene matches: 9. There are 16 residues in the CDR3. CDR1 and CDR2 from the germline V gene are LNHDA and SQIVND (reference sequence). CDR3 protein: CASSGGTASGNQPQHF. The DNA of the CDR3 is TGTGCCAGTAGTGGCGGGACAGCCTCGGGCAATCAGCCCCAGCATTTT.

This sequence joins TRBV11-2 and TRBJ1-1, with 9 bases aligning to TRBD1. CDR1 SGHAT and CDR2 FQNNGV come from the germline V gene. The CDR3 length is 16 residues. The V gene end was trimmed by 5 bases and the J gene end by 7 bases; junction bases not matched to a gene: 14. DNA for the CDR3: TGTGCCAGCAGCCCGGGGCCGGGACAGGGTTTGGTTGAAGCTTTCTTT. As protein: CASSPGPGQGLVEAFF.

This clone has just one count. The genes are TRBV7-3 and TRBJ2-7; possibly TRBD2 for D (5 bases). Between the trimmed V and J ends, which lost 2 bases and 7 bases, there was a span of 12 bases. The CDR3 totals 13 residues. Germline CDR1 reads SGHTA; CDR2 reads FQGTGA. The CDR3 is CASSLDMRTEQYF. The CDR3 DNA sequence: TGTGCCAGCAGCTTAGACATGCGGACTGAGCAGTACTTC.

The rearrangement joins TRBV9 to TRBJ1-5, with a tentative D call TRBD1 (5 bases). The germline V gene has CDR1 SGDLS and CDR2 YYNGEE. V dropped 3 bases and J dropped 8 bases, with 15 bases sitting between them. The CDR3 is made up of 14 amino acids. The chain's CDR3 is CASSAGDGWEPQHF. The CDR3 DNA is TGTGCCAGCAGCGCGGGGGACGGGTGGGAGCCCCAGCATTTT.

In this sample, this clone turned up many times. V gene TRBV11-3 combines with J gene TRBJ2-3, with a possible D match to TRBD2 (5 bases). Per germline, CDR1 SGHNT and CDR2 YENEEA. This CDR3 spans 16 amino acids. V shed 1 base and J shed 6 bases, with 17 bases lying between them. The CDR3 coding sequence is TGTGCCAGCAGCTTAGCGGCGGGCAGGCAAGTGGATACGCAGTATTTT. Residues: CASSLAAGRQVDTQYF.

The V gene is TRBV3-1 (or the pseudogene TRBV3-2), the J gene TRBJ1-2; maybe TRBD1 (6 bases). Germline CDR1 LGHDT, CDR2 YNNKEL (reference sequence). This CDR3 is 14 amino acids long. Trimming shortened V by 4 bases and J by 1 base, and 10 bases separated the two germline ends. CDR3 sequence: CASSRGQINYGYTF. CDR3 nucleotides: TGTGCCAGCAGCCGCGGACAGATTAACTATGGCTACACCTTC.

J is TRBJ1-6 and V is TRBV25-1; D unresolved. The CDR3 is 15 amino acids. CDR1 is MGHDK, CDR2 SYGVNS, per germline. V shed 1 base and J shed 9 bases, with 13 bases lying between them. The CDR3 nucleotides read TGTGCCAGCAGTGAATTAGACGGGCGGGGTTCACCCCTCCACTTT. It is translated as CASSELDGRGSPLHF.

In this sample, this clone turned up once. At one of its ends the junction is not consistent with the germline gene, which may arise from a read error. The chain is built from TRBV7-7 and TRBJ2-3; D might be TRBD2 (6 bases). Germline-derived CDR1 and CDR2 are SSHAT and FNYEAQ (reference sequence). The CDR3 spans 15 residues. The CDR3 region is CASSLGRTSTDTQYF. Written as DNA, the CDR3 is TGTGCTAGCAGCTTAGGGAGGACTAGCACAGATACGCAGTATTTT. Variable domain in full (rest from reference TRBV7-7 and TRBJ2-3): GAGVSQSPRYKVTKRGQDVTLRCDPISSHATLYWYQQALGQGPEFLTYFNYEAQPDKSGLPSDRFSAERPEGSISTLTIQRTEQRDSAMYRCASSLGRTSTDTQYFGPGTRLTVL.

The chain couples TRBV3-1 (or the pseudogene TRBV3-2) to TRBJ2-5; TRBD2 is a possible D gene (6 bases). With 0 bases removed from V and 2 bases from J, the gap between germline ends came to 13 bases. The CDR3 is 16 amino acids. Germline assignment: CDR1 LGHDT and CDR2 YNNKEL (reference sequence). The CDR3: CASSQDRRGGQETQYF. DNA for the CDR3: TGTGCCAGCAGCCAAGATAGGAGGGGCGGACAAGAGACCCAGTACTTC.

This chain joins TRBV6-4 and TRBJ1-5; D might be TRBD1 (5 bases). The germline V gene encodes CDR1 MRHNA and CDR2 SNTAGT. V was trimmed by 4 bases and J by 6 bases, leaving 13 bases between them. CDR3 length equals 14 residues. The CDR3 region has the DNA TGTGCCAGCAGTGTTGTGCAGGGCGGTCAGCCCCAGCATTTT. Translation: CASSVVQGGQPQHF.

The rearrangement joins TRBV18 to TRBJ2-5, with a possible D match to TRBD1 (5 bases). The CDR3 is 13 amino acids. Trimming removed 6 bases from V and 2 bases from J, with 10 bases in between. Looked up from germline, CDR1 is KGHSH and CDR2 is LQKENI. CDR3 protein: CASSRTNQETQYF. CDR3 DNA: TGTGCCAGCTCTCGGACAAATCAAGAGACCCAGTACTTC.

The CDR3 protein is CASSRSYQPQHF. The CDR3 DNA is TGTGCCAGCAGTCGCAGTTATCAGCCCCAGCATTTT. The V gene is TRBV28, the J gene TRBJ1-5; D is undetermined. V lost 5 bases, J lost 5 bases, and 7 bases lay in between. Germline V gene sequence: CDR1 MDHEN, CDR2 SYDVKM. The CDR3 runs to 12 residues.

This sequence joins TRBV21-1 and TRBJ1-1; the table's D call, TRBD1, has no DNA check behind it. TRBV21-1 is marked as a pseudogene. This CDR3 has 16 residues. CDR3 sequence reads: CASSKDRPGMNTEAFF. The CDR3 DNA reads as TGTGCCAGCAGCAAAGATCGCCCAGGAATGAACACTGAAGCTTTCTTT.

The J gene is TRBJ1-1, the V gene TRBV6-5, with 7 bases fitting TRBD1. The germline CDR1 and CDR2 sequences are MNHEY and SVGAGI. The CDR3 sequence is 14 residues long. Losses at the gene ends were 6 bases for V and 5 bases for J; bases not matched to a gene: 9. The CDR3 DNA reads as TGTGCCAGCAGCGCGGGACAGAGCTTTACTGAAGCTTTCTTT. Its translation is CASSAGQSFTEAFF.

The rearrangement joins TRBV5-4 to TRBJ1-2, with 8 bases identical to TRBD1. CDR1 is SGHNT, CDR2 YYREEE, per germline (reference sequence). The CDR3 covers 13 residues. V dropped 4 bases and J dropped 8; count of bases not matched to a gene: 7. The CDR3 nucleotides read TGTGCCAGCAGCCCTAAGGACAGGGCGGGCTACACCTTC. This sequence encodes CASSPKDRAGYTF.

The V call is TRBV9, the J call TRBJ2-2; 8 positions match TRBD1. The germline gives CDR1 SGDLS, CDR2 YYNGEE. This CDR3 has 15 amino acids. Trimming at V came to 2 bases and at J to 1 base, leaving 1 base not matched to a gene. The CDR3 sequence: CASSVGTGNTGELFF. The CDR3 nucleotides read TGTGCCAGCAGCGTGGGGACAGGGAACACCGGGGAGCTGTTTTTT.

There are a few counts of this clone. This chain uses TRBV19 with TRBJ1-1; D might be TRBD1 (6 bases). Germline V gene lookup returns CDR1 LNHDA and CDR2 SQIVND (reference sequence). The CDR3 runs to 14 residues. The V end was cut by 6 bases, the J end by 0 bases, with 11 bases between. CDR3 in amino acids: CASRGDTLNTEAFF. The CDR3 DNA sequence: TGTGCCAGTAGGGGGGACACCCTGAACACTGAAGCTTTCTTT.